This TCR beta chain derives from a study of blood T cell repertoires in COVID-19. Turning to the study itself: Donors in the United States, Italy and Spain gave samples during acute or convalescent COVID-19. PBMCs, B-cell-depleted T cells, or T cells were the source of the cDNA or gDNA that made up the material.

One Seattle source followed patients from active infection through their disease course. Assay used: immunoSEQ multiplex PCR; TCRdb lists only in-frame clones, some missing. This table holds approximately 120,000 clones, around 85% found once. The clonotype originates from a woman of 80 years or more with COVID-19, enrolled during active disease. Sequencing input: peripheral blood.

CDR3 protein: CASKGGSSYNEQFF. CDR3 DNA: TGTGCCAGTAAGGGCGGGAGCTCCTACAATGAGCAGTTCTTC. This chain uses TRBV19 with TRBJ2-1; TRBD2 matches 7 bases. Losses at the gene ends were 7 bases for V and 0 bases for J; bases not matched to a gene: 3. This CDR3 is 14 amino acids long. CDR1 and CDR2 from the germline V gene are LNHDA and SQIVND (reference sequence). Filled out from reference TRBV19 and TRBJ2-1, the complete variable domain reads DGGITQSPKYLFRKEGQNVTLSCEQNLNHDAMYWYRQDPGQGLRLIYYSQIVNDFQKGDIAEGYSVSREKKESFPLTVTSAQKNPTAFYLCASKGGSSYNEQFFGPGTRLTVL.